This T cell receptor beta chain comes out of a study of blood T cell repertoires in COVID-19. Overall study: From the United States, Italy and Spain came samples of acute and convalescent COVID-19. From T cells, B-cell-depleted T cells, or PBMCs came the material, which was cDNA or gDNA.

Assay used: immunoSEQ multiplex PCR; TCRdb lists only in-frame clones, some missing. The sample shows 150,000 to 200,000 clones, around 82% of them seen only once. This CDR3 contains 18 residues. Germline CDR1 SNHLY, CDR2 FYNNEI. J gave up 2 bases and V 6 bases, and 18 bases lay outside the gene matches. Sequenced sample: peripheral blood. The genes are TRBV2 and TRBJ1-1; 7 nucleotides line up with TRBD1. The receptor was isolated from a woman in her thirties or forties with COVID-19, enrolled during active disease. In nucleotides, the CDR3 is TGTGCCAGCAGACAACCGGTGAAGGGGGCGCGAAGTAACACTGAAGCTTTCTTT. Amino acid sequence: CASRQPVKGARSNTEAFF.